This T cell receptor (beta chain) came from a study of blood T cell repertoires in COVID-19. Study-level information: Samples of COVID-19 (acute and convalescent) were obtained from the United States, Italy and Spain.

Participant ages covered about 18 to 89 years across 24 US areas. Recovery among Cohort 3 donors was established by two negative PCRs, clearance, or symptom resolution. Generated by immunoSEQ multiplex PCR, the TCRdb table keeps only in-frame clones and is missing some. The sample contains roughly 330,000 clones, 87% of which appear only once. CDR3 length: 15 amino acids. From germline, CDR1 is SGHNT and CDR2 YYREEE (reference sequence). Trimming left V 4 bases short and J 1 base short, with 14 bases between. The chain uses TRBV5-4 and TRBJ1-1, with D possibly matching TRBD1 (6 bases). The receptor was isolated from a woman in her 30s who had recovered from COVID-19. Sample: PBMCs or T cells enriched from blood (not recorded which). The CDR3: CASSQQTGGNTEAFF. The CDR3, as DNA: TGTGCCAGCAGCCAACAGACAGGCGGGAACACTGAAGCTTTCTTT. The variable domain in full, with the rest retrieved from reference TRBV5-4 and TRBJ1-1, is ETGVTQSPTHLIKTRGQQVTLRCSSQSGHNTVSWYQQALGQGPQFIFQYYREEENGRGNFPPRFSGLQFPNYSSELNVNALELDDSALYLCASSQQTGGNTEAFFGQGTRLTVV.